The T cell receptor (beta chain) described here comes from a study of tumor-infiltrating lymphocytes in primary liver carcinoma (dated by TCRdb to about 2017). About the study as a whole: Of the five patients, three men and two women aged 30 to 69 years, four had hepatocellular carcinoma and one had combined HCC and intrahepatic cholangiocarcinoma. The tumors of the five patients were staged as T1-T3 N0M0, with maximum diameters ranging from roughly 4 to 11 cm. Repertoires from technical replicates were highly reproducible, with mean shared-clone rates approximately 0.88 and correlation coefficients above 0.95. To link TCRbeta repertoire diversity with the local molecular phenotype, the 25 or so tumor region samples were profiled using Agilent mRNA microarrays. Roughly 3.5 to 7.5 million productive TCRbeta reads were obtained per sample, and no significant difference in read depth was found between tissue types. For each liver tumor, the study sampled five regions along with adjacent normal tissue and blood, and applied TCRbeta repertoire sequencing, expression microarrays and whole-exome sequencing. A total of about 35 specimens from 5 patients, comprising approximately 25 tumor regions, 5 adjacent noncancerous liver tissues and 5 peripheral blood samples, were covered by TCRbeta repertoire sequencing. What the study reported, not specific to this receptor: Because sequencing covered only the TCR beta chain and unpaired alpha chains were not captured, true repertoire diversity is likely underestimated. The study included only a few patients, and the authors note findings should be validated in a larger study. Pairs of tumor regions showed greater repertoire overlap (mean about 35%) than tumor-adjacent pairs (roughly 17%) or tumor-blood pairs (around 15%), which is consistent with antigen-driven expansion. Only about 7.5-25% of top clones were found in all five regions of a tumor, suggesting spatial heterogeneity of tumor-infiltrating T cells. Bulk unsorted samples precluded comparing CD4+ and CD8+ T cell repertoires. The top 250 clones made up a significantly larger repertoire fraction in tumors than in blood (p = 0.039).

Total RNA and DNA were co-extracted without cell sorting from roughly 20-30 mg of bulk tissue using the AllPrep DNA/RNA mini kit. A handful of patients with histopathologically diagnosed primary liver carcinoma underwent surgical resection in China between late 2015 and 2016. At the time of sampling, the patients were treatment-naive and had chronic HBV infection. Each tumor was sampled at five spatially separated regions: the superior, inferior, left-lateral and right-lateral poles and the tumor centre. More than 80% viable tumor cells were found by histology in every tumor sample. Fresh tumor and adjacent tissue pieces were bisected, with one half stored in RNAlater at -80 degrees C and the other half sent for histology. Starting from roughly 540 ng total RNA, TCRbeta-specific cDNA was produced by reverse transcription with a constant-region primer and ProtoScript II reverse transcriptase. TCRbeta libraries were built with three nested multiplex PCR rounds, a slightly modified ARM-PCR procedure. Sample barcodes and Illumina adapters were added in a final 25-cycle PCR using Deep VentR polymerase. Before sequencing, amplicons of 200-500 bp were gel-purified using a QIAquick gel extraction kit. TCRbeta amplicons were sequenced on an Illumina HiSeq 2500 with 250-bp paired-end reads. In the paper's pipeline: Quality trimming of reads was performed with Trimmomatic v0.33, and paired reads were merged with FLASH v1.2.11 so that full CDR3 sequences could be recovered. V, D and J germline segments were assigned to the rearranged TCRbeta sequences by MiGEC v1.2.1b. Clonotype statistics and Shannon-Wiener diversity indices were calculated with VDJtools v1.0.0. To cut down on sampling bias, every analysis after diversity analysis relied on just the 250 most abundant clonotypes from each sample. TCRdb reanalyzed the raw reads on its own, using fastp at Q25 for trimming and MiXCR for clone calling, and kept in-frame beta chains. A single entry per CDR3 protein holds the most common genes and DNA from its merged rows. Here the V and J calls rest on TCRdb's processing, not on the authors' analysis. The sample profile shows approximately 73,000 distinct CDR3 sequences; about two thirds of them were found once. The top ten clones comprise approximately 13% of the sample.

On this clonotype: Its antigen is still unknown. Its ends do not fully match the called genes, so a read error is possible.

This TCR came from an older woman with primary liver carcinoma and hepatitis B virus infection. What was sequenced was liver tumor tissue from sampling region 4. The cell subset or site label here, explained by the study, means: tumor region T4, right-lateral pole.

At the DNA level, the sequence is TGTGCCAGCAACCCCTCGGGGGTTGGGGCCAACATCCTGACTTTC. Its coded protein is CASNPSGVGANILTF. Recombination connected TRBV11-1 to TRBJ2-6; the D gene is perhaps TRBD2, from 6 matching bases. The CDR3 has 15 amino acids, counting the end cysteine and phenylalanine. The entry retains the CDR3 DNA only, 45 bases that are in frame from base 1. For CDR1 and CDR2, the germline V gene (reference sequence) lists SGHAT and FQDESV.